A selection of T cell receptor beta chains follows, all from one sample in a study of glioma-infiltrating T cells. TCRdb redid the calling of the multiplex PCR reads with MiXCR, one entry per CDR3 protein. The top ten clones hold 5% to 7.5% of a sample with 44,000 or so distinct CDR3 sequences, around 22% of them seen once. Input material: glioma tissue, nonneoplastic brain tissue, or PBMCs (not recorded which). The receptors come from a human donor with low-grade glioma or glioblastoma, undergoing nonglioma brain surgery, or in good health (not recorded which). CDR3s include the opening cysteine and the closing phenylalanine or tryptophan. Fields, in order: J gene, clone size, V gene, CDR3 length, CDR3 protein. The size field is filled for only some rows; it gives once, few, many or a size class.

TRBJ2-5	many	TRBV20-1	14	CSARGQDYQETQYF
TRBJ2-2	many	TRBV19	17	CATSSLWDRVPPGELFF
TRBJ1-1	many	TRBV3-1	12	CASTGRKAEAFF
TRBJ2-1	many	TRBV27	15	CASSGDRSSYNEQFF
TRBJ2-5	many	TRBV24-1	14	CATSDPDGTETQYF
TRBJ1-1	many	TRBV20-1	14	CSALRAELNTEAFF
TRBJ2-1	many	TRBV20-1	14	CSASLRTGSDEQFF
TRBJ1-2	NA	TRBV5-6	14	CASSLEGINYGYTF
TRBJ1-2	many	TRBV19	15	CASSIEGRPYYGYTF
TRBJ2-1	NA	TRBV30	15	CAWSLQGAVYNEQFF
TRBJ2-7	many	TRBV6-1	16	CASSPPPGGPRLEQYF
TRBJ2-1	many	TRBV7-2	15	CASSFSGGPYNEQFF
TRBJ2-5	many	TRBV25-1	14	CASSDAGRQETQYF
TRBJ1-2	few	TRBV12-3/TRBV12-4	13	CASSLLNSYGYTF
TRBJ1-6	many	TRBV20-1	13	CSARVDSNSPLHF
TRBJ1-5	many	TRBV12-3/TRBV12-4	16	CASSLGGPYSNQPQHF
TRBJ2-1	many	TRBV7-2	15	CASSPWRGPRNEQFF
TRBJ1-1	many	TRBV29-1	13	CSVSTSMNTEAFF
TRBJ2-3	many	TRBV7-2	16	CASSLAAGGRTDTQYF
TRBJ2-3	many	TRBV7-8	18	CASSLGGLAGGTSDTQYF
TRBJ2-3	many	TRBV5-1	14	CASSRGGSTDTQYF
TRBJ2-3	many	TRBV7-7	14	CASIRDRVMDTQYF
TRBJ2-3	many	TRBV20-1	15	CSARDQGNSPDTQYF
TRBJ2-5	many	TRBV5-1	15	CASSQGTVQGETQYF
TRBJ1-1	many	TRBV7-9	16	CASSFTGGRLNTEAFF